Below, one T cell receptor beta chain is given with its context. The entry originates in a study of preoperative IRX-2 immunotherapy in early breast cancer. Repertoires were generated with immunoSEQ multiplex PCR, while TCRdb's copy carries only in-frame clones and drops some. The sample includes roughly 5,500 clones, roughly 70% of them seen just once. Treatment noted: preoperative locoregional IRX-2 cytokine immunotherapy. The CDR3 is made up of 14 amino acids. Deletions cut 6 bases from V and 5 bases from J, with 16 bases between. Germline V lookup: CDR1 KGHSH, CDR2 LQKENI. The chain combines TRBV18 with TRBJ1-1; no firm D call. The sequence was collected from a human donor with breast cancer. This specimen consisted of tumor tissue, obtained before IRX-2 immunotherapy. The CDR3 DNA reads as TGTGCCAGCTCCCCGTCGACATCCGTAACTGAAGCTTTCTTT. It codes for CASSPSTSVTEAFF.